The entry that follows covers one TCR beta chain sequence. The V and J ends lost 3 bases and 4 bases respectively, with 10 bases between them. Germline-derived CDR1 and CDR2 are SGHTA and FQGTGA. CDR3 size: 14 residues. These data come from a study of blood T cells in healthy people across ages. Alongside a J-beta primer mix, a sample-barcoded 5' primer served in a second PCR lasting about 7 to 12 cycles. TCRdb ran MiXCR on the 5' RACE reads and lists one entry per CDR3 protein. The data contain more than 1 million distinct CDR3 sequences, 35% to 55% of them seen just once; the ten biggest clones take up about 20%.

This receptor was identified in a woman in her sixties or seventies in good health. The V and J genes are TRBV7-3 and TRBJ2-1; a weak D match, TRBD2 (6 bases). Material: blood. CDR3 nucleotides: TGTGCCAGCAGCTTCCGAGCGGGTTACAATGAGCAGTTCTTC. It yields the protein CASSFRAGYNEQFF.